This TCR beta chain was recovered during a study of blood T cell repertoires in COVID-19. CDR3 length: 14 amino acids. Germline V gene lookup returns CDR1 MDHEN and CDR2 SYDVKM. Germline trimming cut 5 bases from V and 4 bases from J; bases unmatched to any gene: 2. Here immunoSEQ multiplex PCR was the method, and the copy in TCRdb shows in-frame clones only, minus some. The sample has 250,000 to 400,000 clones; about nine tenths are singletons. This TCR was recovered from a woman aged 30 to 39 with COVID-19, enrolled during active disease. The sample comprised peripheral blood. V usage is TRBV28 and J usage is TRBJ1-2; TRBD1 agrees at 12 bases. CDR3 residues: CASSGTGGRYGYTF. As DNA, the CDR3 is TGTGCCAGCAGTGGGACAGGGGGCCGCTATGGCTACACCTTC.